Below are 20 T cell receptor beta chains sequenced from a single sample in a study of blood T cell repertoires in COVID-19. Sequencing used immunoSEQ multiplex PCR; TCRdb keeps in-frame clones, though not all of them. The data hold roughly 200,000 clones, with approximately 92% observed a single time. Source material: peripheral blood. The receptors originated from a middle-aged man with acute or convalescent COVID-19.

The chain is built from TRBV28 and TRBJ1-2; D may be TRBD1 (5 bases). The CDR3 has 15 amino acids. Trimming shortened V by 2 bases and J by 5 bases, and 15 bases separated the two germline ends. Germline loops: CDR1 MDHEN, CDR2 SYDVKM. The CDR3 loop reads CASSLLRGGAYGYTF. The CDR3, as DNA: TGTGCCAGCAGTTTACTTCGAGGAGGGGCTTATGGCTACACCTTC.

This chain joins TRBV7-9 and TRBJ2-2, with TRBD2 matching 7 bases. From germline, CDR1 is SEHNR and CDR2 FQNEAQ (reference sequence). Losses at the gene ends were 3 bases for V and 2 bases for J; bases not matched to a gene: 9. The length of the CDR3 is 17 residues. The CDR3 loop is CASSLSLAAFNTGELFF. In DNA form, the CDR3 reads TGTGCCAGCAGCTTGAGTCTAGCGGCATTCAACACCGGGGAGCTGTTTTTT.

The J gene is TRBJ1-1, the V gene TRBV19; 9 bases match TRBD1. This CDR3 is built from 11 residues. V shed 6 bases, J shed 11 bases, and the junction held 4 bases outside the gene matches. The germline gives CDR1 LNHDA, CDR2 SQIVND (reference sequence). CDR3 DNA: TGTGCCAGTAGGTGGACAGGGGAGGCTTTCTTT. This codes for CASRWTGEAFF.

V and J are TRBV27 and TRBJ1-2; TRBD1 matches at 9 bases. The CDR3 contains 13 residues. Germline CDR1 and CDR2: MNHEY and SMNVEV (reference sequence). Losses at the gene ends were 4 bases for V and 8 bases for J; bases not matched to a gene: 5. The CDR3 spells CASSYRGREGYTF. As DNA, the CDR3 is TGTGCCAGCAGTTACAGGGGGCGGGAGGGCTACACCTTC.

The chain has TRBV27 and TRBJ2-3; the D is unclear. Trimming left V 6 bases short and J 1 base short, with 14 bases between. Germline CDR1 reads MNHEY; CDR2 reads SMNVEV (reference sequence). This CDR3 is 15 amino acids long. CDR3 nucleotide sequence: TGTGCCAGCAGCTACCAGGTTTTCGGCACAGATACGCAGTATTTT. Translating it yields CASSYQVFGTDTQYF.

V and J are TRBV10-3 and TRBJ2-6; possibly TRBD1 for D (6 bases). This CDR3 has 18 residues. Deletions cut 6 bases from V and 0 bases from J, with 18 bases between. Per the germline V gene, CDR1 is ENHRY and CDR2 is SYGVKD. This CDR3 is CAIRERQVLRSGANVLTF. CDR3 bases: TGTGCCATCAGGGAAAGACAGGTTCTCCGCTCTGGGGCCAACGTCCTGACTTTC.

The chain has TRBV5-1 and TRBJ2-7; D perhaps matches TRBD2 (6 bases). Trimming took 4 bases from V and 4 from J, leaving 18 bases between them. This CDR3 is built from 15 residues. The germline V gene encodes CDR1 SGHRS and CDR2 YFSETQ. CDR3 in amino acids: CASSHSAGTLYEQYF. DNA for the CDR3: TGCGCCAGCAGCCACTCGGCGGGAACCCTATACGAGCAGTACTTC.

In DNA, the CDR3 is TGTGCCAGCAGTTACACCCGACAGGGAGACACCGGGGAGCTGTTTTTT. Translation: CASSYTRQGDTGELFF. This chain links TRBV6-6 with TRBJ2-2; 7 bases fit TRBD1. Germline V gene sequence: CDR1 MNHNY, CDR2 SVGAGI (reference sequence). Trimming removed 2 bases from V and 3 bases from J; junction bases left unmatched: 6. The CDR3 covers 16 residues.

The rearrangement uses TRBV11-3 and TRBJ2-1, with D unclear. CDR3 length: 13 amino acids. V was pared by 1 base and J by 6 bases, with 7 bases between. The germline V gene has CDR1 SGHNT and CDR2 YENEEA. CDR3 loop: CASSLAGSNEQFF. CDR3 DNA: TGTGCCAGCAGCTTAGCGGGTAGCAATGAGCAGTTCTTC.

A word on this clone: Its ends do not fully match the called genes, so a read error is possible. The V gene is TRBV5-1, the J gene TRBJ2-5, with D unresolved. The CDR3 loop spans 14 amino acids. Germline lookup yields CDR1 SGHRS and CDR2 YFSETQ. In DNA, the CDR3 is TGCGCCAGCAGCTTGGTGGGCAGCCAAGAGCCCCAGTACTTC. Amino acids: CASSLVGSQEPQYF.

This clone was seen once. The chain links TRBV5-1 to TRBJ1-2; 7 bases line up with TRBD1. This CDR3 region has 13 residues. Germline V lookup: CDR1 SGHRS, CDR2 YFSETQ. Trimming cost V 4 bases and J 6 bases; bases outside gene matches: 6. CDR3 sequence reads: CASSQGQKDGYTF. DNA of the CDR3: TGCGCCAGCAGCCAGGGACAGAAGGATGGCTACACCTTC. The whole variable domain, filled in from reference TRBV5-1 and TRBJ1-2, reads KAGVTQTPRYLIKTRGQQVTLSCSPISGHRSVSWYQQTPGQGLQFLFEYFSETQRNKGNFPGRFSGRQFSNSRSEMNVSTLELGDSALYLCASSQGQKDGYTFGSGTRLTVV.

The V and J genes are TRBV20-1 and TRBJ2-4; the D gene is possibly TRBD1 (6 bases). CDR3 length equals 11 residues. Germline CDR1 reads DFQATT; CDR2 reads SNEGSKA (reference sequence). V was trimmed by 6 bases and J by 7 bases, leaving 10 bases between them. CDR3 nucleotides: TGCAGTGCAACTACAGGGAACATTCAGTACTTC. As protein: CSATTGNIQYF.

This clone was observed a few times. The chain combines TRBV5-1 with TRBJ2-7, with D perhaps TRBD1 (5 bases). CDR1 is SGHRS, CDR2 YFSETQ, per germline. The CDR3 extends over 14 amino acids. V lost 0 bases to trimming and J lost 0 bases, with 7 bases between them. Written as DNA, the CDR3 is TGCGCCAGCAGCTTGGGACAGAGCTCCTACGAGCAGTACTTC. It encodes CASSLGQSSYEQYF.

The V and J genes are TRBV19 and TRBJ1-6; D is unresolved. CDR3 size: 15 residues. V gave up 7 bases and J gave up 7 bases, with 17 bases separating them. Per the germline V gene, CDR1 is LNHDA and CDR2 is SQIVND (reference sequence). CDR3 residues: CASTNYRPVNSPLHF. Here the CDR3 DNA reads TGTGCCAGTACAAACTACCGGCCGGTCAATTCACCCCTCCACTTT.

The chain couples TRBV7-2 to TRBJ1-4; 7 bases agree with TRBD1. The germline CDR1 and CDR2 sequences are SGHTA and FQGNSA. The CDR3 runs to 13 residues. Trimming at V came to 2 bases and at J to 10 bases, leaving 4 bases not matched to a gene. CDR3: CASSLKGGGKLFF. CDR3 in DNA: TGTGCCAGCAGCTTAAAAGGGGGCGGAAAACTGTTTTTT.

The sample holds one count of this clone. The chain recombines TRBV7-9 with TRBJ2-1; TRBD2 matches 7 bases. The V and J ends lost 2 bases and 7 bases, in that order; junction bases with no gene match: 5. This CDR3 has 14 amino acids. Germline CDR1 reads SEHNR; CDR2 reads FQNEAQ (reference sequence). In DNA form, the CDR3 reads TGTGCCAGCAGCTTACGGACTAGGGGAAATGAGCAGTTCTTC. Translating it yields CASSLRTRGNEQFF.

The genes are TRBV3-1 (or the pseudogene TRBV3-2) and TRBJ1-2; 9 bases align to TRBD1. The V gene's germline CDR1 is LGHDT and CDR2 YNNKEL (reference sequence). The CDR3 runs 15 residues. V lost 3 bases and J lost 1; bases outside the gene matches: 3. The CDR3 nucleotides are TGTGCCAGCAGCCAGGGACAGGGACTTAACTATGGCTACACCTTC. Amino acids: CASSQGQGLNYGYTF.

The genes are TRBV5-6 and TRBJ2-7; 8 bases are a match to TRBD2. Losses at the gene ends were 5 bases for V and 4 bases for J; bases not matched to a gene: 8. The CDR3 loop spans 14 amino acids. The germline CDR1 and CDR2 sequences are SGHDT and YYEEEE. The CDR3 DNA sequence: TGTGCCAGCAGACGGGCCAGCGGGGGTTACGAGCAGTACGTC. This codes for CASRRASGGYEQYV.

The genes are TRBV11-2 and TRBJ2-3, with 7 bases lining up with TRBD1. CDR3 length equals 17 residues. Germline assignment: CDR1 SGHAT and CDR2 FQNNGV. J lost 4 bases, V lost 0 bases, and 10 bases had no gene match. The CDR3 nucleotides are TGTGCCAGCAGCTTAGATCGGATAGGGGGCGGCGCAGATACGCAGTATTTT. Translation: CASSLDRIGGGADTQYF.

J is TRBJ2-7 and V is TRBV5-6; maybe TRBD1 (5 bases). This CDR3 is 14 amino acids long. With 0 bases removed from V and 4 bases from J, the gap between germline ends came to 11 bases. Looked up from germline, CDR1 is SGHDT and CDR2 is YYEEEE. The CDR3 DNA reads as TGTGCCAGCAGCTTGGTAGGGGATTCGTACGAGCAGTACTTC. Protein: CASSLVGDSYEQYF.